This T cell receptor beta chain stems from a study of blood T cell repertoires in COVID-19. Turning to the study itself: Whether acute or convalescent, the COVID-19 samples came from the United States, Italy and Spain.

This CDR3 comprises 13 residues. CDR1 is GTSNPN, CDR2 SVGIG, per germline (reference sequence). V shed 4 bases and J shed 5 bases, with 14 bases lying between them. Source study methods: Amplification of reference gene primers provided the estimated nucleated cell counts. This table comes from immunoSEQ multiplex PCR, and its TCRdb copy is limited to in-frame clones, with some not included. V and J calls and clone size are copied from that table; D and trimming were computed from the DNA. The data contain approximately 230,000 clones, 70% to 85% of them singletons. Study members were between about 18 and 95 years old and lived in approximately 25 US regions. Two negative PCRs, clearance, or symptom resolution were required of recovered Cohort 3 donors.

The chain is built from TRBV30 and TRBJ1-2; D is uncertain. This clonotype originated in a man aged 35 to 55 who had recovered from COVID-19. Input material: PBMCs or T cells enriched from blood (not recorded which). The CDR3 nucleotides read TGTGCCTGGACCAAAGGCGGGTCGTATGGCTACACCTTC. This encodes CAWTKGGSYGYTF.